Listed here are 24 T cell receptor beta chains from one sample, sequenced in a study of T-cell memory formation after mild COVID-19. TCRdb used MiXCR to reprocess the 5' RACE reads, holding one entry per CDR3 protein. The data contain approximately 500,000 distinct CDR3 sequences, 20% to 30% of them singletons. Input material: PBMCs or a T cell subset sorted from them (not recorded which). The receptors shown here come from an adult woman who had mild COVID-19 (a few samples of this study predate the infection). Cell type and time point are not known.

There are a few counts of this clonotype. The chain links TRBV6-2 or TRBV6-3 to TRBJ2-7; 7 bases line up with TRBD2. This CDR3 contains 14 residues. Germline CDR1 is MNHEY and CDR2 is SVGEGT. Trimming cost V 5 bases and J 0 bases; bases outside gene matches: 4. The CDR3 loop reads CASSDGRFSYEQYF. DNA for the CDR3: TGTGCCAGCAGTGACGGGAGGTTCTCCTACGAGCAGTACTTC.

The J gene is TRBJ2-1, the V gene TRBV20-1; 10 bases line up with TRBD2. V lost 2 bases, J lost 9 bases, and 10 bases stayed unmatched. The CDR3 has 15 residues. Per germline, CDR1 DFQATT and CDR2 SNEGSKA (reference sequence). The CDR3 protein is CSARPDRTSGGEQFF. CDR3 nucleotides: TGCAGTGCTAGACCCGATCGGACTAGCGGAGGTGAGCAGTTCTTC.

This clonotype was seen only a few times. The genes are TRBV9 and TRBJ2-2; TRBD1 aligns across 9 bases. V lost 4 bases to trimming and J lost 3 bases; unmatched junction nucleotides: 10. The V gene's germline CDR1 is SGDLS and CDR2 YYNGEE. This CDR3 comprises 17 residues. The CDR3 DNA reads TGTGCCAGCAGCTCAACTACAGGGGGCAGCCACACCGGGGAGCTGTTTTTT. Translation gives CASSSTTGGSHTGELFF.

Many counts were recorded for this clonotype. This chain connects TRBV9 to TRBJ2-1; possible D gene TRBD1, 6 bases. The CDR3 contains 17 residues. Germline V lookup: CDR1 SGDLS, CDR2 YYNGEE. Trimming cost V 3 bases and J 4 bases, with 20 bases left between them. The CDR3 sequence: CASSAQQGHDGYNEQFF. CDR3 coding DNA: TGTGCCAGCAGCGCCCAGCAGGGACATGATGGTTACAATGAGCAGTTCTTC.

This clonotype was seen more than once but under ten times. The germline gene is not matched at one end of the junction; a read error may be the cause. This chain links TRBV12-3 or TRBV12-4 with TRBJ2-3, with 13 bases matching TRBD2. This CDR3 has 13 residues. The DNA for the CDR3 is TGTGCCAGCAGTTTAGCGGGGACTAGCGGGGCCGAATTT. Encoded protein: CASSLAGTSGAEF.

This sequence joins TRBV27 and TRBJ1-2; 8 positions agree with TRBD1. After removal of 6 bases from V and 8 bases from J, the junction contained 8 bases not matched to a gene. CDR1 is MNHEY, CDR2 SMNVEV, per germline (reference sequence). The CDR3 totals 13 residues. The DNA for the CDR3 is TGTGCCAGCAGCACCGGACAGGGCTGGGGCTACACCTTC. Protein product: CASSTGQGWGYTF.

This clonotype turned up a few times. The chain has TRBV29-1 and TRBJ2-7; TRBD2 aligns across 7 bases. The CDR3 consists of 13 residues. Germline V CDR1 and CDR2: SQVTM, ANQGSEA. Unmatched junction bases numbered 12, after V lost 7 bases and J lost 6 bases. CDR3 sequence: CSGLIASGREQYF. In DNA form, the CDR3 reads TGCAGCGGCCTGATCGCTAGCGGCCGCGAGCAGTACTTC.

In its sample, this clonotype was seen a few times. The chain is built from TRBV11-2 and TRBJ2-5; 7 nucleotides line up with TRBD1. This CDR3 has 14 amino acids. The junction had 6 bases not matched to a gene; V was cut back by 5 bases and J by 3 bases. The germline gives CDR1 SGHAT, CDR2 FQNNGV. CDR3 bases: TGTGCCAGCAGCCCAAGAGACAGGGAAGAGACCCAGTACTTC. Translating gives CASSPRDREETQYF.

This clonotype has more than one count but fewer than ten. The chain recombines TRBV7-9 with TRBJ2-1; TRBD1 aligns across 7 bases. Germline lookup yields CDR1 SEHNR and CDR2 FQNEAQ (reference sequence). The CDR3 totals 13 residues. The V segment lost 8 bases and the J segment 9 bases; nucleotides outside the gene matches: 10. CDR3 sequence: CASRDPYRGEQFF. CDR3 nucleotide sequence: TGTGCCAGCCGGGATCCCTACAGGGGTGAGCAGTTCTTC.

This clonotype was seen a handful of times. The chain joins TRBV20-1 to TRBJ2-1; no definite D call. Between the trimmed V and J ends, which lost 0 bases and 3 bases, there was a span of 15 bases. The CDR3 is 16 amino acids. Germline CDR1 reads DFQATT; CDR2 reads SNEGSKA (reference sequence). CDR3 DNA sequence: TGCAGTGCTAGAGATCCCTATAGTGAGATCTACAATGAGCAGTTCTTC. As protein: CSARDPYSEIYNEQFF.

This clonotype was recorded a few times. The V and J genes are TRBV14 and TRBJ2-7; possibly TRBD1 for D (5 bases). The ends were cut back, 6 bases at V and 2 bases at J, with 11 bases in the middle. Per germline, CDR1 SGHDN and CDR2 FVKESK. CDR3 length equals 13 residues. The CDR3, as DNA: TGTGCCAGCAGACCAGGGTACACCTACGAGCAGTACTTC. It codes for CASRPGYTYEQYF.

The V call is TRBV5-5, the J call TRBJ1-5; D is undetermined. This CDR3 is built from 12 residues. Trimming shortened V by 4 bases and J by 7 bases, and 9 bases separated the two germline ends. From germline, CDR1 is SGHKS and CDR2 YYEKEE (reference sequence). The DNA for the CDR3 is TGTGCCAGCAGCCCCGTCGGACAGCCCCAGCATTTT. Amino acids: CASSPVGQPQHF.

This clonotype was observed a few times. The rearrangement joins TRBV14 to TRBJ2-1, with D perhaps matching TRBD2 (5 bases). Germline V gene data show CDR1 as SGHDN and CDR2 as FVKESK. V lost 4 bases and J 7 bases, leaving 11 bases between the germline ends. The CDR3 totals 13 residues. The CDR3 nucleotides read TGTGCCAGCAGCCCTACACGGGGAAATGAGCAGTTCTTC. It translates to CASSPTRGNEQFF.

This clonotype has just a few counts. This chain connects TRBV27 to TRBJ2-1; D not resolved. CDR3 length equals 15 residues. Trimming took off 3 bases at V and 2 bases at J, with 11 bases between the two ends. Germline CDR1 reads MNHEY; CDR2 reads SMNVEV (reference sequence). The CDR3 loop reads CASSLGSSTYNEQFF. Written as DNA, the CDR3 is TGTGCCAGCAGTTTGGGAAGTAGCACCTACAATGAGCAGTTCTTC.

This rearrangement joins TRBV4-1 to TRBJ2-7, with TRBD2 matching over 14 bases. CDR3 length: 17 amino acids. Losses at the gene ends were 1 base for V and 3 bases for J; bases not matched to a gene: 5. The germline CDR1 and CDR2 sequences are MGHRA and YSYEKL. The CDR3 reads CASSQGSGLAGDYEQYF. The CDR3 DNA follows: TGCGCCAGCAGCCAAGGATCGGGACTAGCGGGGGACTACGAGCAGTACTTC.

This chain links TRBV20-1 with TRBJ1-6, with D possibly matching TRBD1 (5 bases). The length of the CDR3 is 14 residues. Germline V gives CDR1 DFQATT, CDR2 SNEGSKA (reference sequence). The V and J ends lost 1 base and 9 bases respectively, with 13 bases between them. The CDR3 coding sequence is TGCAGTGCTAGAGTCCAGGGTTGGGGTTCACCCCTCCACTTT. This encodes CSARVQGWGSPLHF.

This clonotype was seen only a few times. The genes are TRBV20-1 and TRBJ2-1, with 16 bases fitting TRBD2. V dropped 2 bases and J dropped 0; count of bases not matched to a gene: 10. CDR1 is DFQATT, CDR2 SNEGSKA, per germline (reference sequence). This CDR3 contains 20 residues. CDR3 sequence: CSARPGLAGGPRSSYNEQFF. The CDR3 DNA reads TGCAGTGCTAGACCGGGACTAGCGGGAGGGCCCCGTAGCTCCTACAATGAGCAGTTCTTC.

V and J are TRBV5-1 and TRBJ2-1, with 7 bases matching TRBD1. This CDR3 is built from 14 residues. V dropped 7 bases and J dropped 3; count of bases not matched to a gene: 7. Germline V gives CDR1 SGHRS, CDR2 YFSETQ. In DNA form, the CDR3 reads TGCGCCAGCTCGGGTACAGGGGTCTACAATGAGCAGTTCTTC. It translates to CASSGTGVYNEQFF.

CDR3 nucleotide sequence: TGCGCCAGCAGCCTGGGACTAGCGGGGGGCTCGGCCAAAAACATTCAGTACTTC. It specifies CASSLGLAGGSAKNIQYF. The chain joins TRBV4-1 to TRBJ2-4; 15 bases agree with TRBD2. The length of the CDR3 is 18 residues. After removal of 4 bases from V and 1 base from J, the junction contained 5 bases not matched to a gene. CDR1 and CDR2 (germline): MGHRA, YSYEKL.

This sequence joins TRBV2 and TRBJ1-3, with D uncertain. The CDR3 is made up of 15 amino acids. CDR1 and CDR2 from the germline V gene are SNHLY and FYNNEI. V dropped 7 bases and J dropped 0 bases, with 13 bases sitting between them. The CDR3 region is CASNLDRSSGNTIYF. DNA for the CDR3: TGTGCCAGCAACCTAGACCGGAGCTCTGGAAACACCATATATTTT.

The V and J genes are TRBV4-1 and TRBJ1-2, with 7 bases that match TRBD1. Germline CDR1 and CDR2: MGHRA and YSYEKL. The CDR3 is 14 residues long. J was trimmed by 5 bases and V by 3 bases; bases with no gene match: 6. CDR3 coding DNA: TGCGCCAGCAGCCAGCAGACAGGGAATTATGGCTACACCTTC. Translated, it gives CASSQQTGNYGYTF.

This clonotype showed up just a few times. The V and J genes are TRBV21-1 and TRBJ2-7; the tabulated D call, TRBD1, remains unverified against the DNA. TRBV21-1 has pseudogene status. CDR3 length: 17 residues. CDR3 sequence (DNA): TGTGCCAGCAGCAAAGATAACCCGGGACAGGACTCCTACGAGCAGTACTTC. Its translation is CASSKDNPGQDSYEQYF.

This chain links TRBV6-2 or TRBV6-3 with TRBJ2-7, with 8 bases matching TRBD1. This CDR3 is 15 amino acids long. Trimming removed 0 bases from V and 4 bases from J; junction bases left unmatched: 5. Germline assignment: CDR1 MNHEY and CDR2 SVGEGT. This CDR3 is CASSYSVQGAYEQYF. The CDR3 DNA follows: TGTGCCAGCAGTTACTCGGTCCAGGGGGCATACGAGCAGTACTTC.

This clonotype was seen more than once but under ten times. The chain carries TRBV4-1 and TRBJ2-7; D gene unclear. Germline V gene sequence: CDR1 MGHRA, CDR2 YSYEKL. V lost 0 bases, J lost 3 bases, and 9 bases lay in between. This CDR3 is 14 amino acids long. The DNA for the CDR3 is TGCGCCAGCAGCCAAGATTACCATAACTACGAGCAGTACTTC. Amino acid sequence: CASSQDYHNYEQYF.